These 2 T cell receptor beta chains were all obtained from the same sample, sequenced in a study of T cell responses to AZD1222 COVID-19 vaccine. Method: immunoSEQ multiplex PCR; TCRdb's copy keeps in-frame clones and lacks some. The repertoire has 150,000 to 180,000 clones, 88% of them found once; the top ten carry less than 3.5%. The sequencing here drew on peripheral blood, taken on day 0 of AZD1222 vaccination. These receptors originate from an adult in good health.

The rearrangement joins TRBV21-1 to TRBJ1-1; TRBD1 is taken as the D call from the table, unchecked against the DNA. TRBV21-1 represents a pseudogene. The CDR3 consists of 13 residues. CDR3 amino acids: CASSDTRNTEAFF. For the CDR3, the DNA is TGTGCCAGCAGCGACACGCGGAACACTGAAGCTTTCTTT.

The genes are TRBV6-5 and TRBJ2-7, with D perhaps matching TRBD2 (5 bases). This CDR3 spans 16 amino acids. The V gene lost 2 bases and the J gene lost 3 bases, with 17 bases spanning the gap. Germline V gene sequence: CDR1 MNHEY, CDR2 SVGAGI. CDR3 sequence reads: CASSYLPGKVGYEQYF. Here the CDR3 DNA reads TGTGCCAGCAGTTACCTCCCGGGGAAAGTAGGCTACGAGCAGTACTTC.